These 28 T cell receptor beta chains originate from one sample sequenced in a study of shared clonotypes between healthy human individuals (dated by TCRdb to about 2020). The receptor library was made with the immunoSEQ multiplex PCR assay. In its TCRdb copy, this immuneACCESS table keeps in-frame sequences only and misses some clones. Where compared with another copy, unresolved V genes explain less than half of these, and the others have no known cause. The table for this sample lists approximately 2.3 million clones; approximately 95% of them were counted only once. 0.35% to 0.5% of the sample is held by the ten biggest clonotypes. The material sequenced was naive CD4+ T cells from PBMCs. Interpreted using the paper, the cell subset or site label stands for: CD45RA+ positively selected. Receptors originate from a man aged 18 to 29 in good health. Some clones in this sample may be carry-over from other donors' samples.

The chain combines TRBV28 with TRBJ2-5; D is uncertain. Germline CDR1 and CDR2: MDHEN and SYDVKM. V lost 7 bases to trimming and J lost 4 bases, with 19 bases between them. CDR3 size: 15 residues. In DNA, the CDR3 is TGTGCCAGCATCGCCCGGTTCCCGGTAGTAGAGACCCAGTACTTC. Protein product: CASIARFPVVETQYF.

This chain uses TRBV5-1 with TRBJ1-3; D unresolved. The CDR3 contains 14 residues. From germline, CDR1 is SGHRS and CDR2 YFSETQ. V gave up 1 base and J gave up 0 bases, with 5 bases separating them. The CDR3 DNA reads TGCGCCAGCAGCTTGTCCGACTCTGGAAACACCATATATTTT. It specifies CASSLSDSGNTIYF.

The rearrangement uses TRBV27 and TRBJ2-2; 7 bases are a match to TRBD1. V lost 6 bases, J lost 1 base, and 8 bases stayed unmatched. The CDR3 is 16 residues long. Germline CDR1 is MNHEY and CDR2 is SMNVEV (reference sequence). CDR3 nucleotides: TGTGCCAGCAGCCCCCCCCGACAGGGGAACACCGGGGAGCTGTTTTTT. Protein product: CASSPPRQGNTGELFF.

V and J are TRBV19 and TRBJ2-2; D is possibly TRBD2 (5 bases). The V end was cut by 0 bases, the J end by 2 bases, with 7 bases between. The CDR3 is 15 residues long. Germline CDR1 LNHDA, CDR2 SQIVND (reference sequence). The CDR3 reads CASSIEGANTGELFF. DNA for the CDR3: TGTGCCAGTAGTATAGAGGGAGCTAACACCGGGGAGCTGTTTTTT.

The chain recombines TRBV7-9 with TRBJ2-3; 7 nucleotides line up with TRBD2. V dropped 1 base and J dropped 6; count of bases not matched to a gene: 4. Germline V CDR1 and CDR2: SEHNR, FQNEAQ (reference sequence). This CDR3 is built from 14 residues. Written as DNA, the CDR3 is TGTGCCAGCAGCTTAGGACTAGCTATGGATACGCAGTATTTT. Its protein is CASSLGLAMDTQYF.

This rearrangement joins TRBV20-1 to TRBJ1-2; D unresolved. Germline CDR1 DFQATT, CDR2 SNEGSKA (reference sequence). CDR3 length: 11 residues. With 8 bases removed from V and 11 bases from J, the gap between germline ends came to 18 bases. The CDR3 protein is CSTSGRNLYTF. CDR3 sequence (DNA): TGCAGTACCTCCGGCAGGAACCTTTACACCTTC.

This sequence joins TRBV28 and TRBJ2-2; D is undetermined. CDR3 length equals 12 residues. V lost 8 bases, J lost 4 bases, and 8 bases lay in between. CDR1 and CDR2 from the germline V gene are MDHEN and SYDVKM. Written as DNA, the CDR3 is TGTGCCAGCCGTGAGCGCACCGGGGAGCTGTTTTTT. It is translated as CASRERTGELFF.

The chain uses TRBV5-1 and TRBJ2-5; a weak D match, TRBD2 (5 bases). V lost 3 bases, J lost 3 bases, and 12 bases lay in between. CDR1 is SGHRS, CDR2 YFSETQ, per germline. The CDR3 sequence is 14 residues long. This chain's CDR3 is CASSSLSGKETQYF. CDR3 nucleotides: TGCGCCAGCAGCTCCCTTTCCGGGAAAGAGACCCAGTACTTC.

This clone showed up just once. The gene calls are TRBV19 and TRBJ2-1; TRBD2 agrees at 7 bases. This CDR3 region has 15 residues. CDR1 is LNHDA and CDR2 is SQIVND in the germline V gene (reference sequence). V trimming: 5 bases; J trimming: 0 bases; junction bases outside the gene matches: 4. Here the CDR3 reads CASSQLANSYNEQFF. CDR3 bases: TGTGCCAGTAGTCAACTAGCGAACTCCTACAATGAGCAGTTCTTC.

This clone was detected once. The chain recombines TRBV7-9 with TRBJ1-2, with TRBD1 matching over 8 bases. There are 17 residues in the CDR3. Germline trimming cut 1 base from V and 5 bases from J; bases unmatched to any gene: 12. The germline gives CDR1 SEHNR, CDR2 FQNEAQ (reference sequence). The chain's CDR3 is CASSLDSVGTGAYGYTF. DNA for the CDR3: TGTGCCAGCAGCTTAGATAGCGTTGGGACAGGAGCTTATGGCTACACCTTC.

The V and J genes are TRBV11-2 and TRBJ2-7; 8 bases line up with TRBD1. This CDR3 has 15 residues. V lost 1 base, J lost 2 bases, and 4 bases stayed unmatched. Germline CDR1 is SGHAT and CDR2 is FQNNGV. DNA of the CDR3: TGTGCCAGCAGCTTAGGCGGGACAGGAGCCTACGAGCAGTACTTC. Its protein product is CASSLGGTGAYEQYF.

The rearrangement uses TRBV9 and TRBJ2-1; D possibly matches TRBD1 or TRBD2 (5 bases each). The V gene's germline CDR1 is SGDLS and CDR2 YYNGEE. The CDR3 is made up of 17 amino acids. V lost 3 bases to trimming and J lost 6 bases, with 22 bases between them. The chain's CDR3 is CASSGERGVAPPNEQFF. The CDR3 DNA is TGTGCCAGCAGCGGCGAAAGGGGAGTAGCTCCTCCCAATGAGCAGTTCTTC.

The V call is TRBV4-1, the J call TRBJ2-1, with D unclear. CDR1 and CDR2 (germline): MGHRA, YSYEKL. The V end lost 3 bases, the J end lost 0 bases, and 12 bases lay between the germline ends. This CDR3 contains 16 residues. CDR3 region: CASSHPATSSYNEQFF. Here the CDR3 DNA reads TGCGCCAGCAGCCACCCTGCTACCTCCTCCTACAATGAGCAGTTCTTC.

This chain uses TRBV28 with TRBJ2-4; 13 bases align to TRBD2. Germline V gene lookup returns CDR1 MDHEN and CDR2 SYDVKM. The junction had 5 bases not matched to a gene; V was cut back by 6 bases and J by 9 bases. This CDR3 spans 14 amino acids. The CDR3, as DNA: TGTGCCAGCAGCACTAGCGGGAGGGTCGGCATTCAGTACTTC. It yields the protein CASSTSGRVGIQYF.

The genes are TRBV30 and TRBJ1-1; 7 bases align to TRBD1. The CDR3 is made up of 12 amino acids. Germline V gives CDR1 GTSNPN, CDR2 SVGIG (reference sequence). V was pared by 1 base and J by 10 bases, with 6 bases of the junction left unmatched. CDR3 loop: CAWSGRGQGAFF. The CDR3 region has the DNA TGTGCCTGGAGTGGTAGGGGGCAGGGAGCTTTCTTT.

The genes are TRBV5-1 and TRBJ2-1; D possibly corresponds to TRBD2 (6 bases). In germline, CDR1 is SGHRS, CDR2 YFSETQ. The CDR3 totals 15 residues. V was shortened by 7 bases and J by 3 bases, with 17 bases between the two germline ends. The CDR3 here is CASQRYGSSYNEQFF. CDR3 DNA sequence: TGCGCCAGCCAGAGGTACGGGAGCAGCTACAATGAGCAGTTCTTC. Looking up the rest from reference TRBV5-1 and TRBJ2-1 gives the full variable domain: KAGVTQTPRYLIKTRGQQVTLSCSPISGHRSVSWYQQTPGQGLQFLFEYFSETQRNKGNFPGRFSGRQFSNSRSEMNVSTLELGDSALYLCASQRYGSSYNEQFFGPGTRLTVL.

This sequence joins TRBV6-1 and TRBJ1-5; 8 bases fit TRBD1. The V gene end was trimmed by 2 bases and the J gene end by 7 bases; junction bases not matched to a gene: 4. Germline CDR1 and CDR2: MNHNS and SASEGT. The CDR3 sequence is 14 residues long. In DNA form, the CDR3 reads TGTGCCAGCAGTGAACGGACAGGGTGGCAGCCCCAGCATTTT. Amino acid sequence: CASSERTGWQPQHF.

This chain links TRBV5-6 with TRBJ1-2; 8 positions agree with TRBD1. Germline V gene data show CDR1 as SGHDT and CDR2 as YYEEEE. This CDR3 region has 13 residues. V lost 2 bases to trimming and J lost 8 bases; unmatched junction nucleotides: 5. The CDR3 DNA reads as TGTGCCAGCAGCTTTGGACAGGGTGCCGGCTACACCTTC. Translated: CASSFGQGAGYTF.

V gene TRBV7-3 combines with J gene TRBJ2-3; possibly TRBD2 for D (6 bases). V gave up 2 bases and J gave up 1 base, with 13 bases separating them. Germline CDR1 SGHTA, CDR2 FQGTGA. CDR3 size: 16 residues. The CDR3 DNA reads TGTGCCAGCAGCTTAGAAACGGGAGTTGGCACAGATACGCAGTATTTT. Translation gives CASSLETGVGTDTQYF.

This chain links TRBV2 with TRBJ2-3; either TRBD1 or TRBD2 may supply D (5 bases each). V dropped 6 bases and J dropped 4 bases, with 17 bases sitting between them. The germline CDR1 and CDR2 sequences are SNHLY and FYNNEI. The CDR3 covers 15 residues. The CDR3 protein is CASSPRRGGADTQYF. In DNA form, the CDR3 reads TGTGCCAGCAGCCCACGCCGGGGCGGAGCAGATACGCAGTATTTT.

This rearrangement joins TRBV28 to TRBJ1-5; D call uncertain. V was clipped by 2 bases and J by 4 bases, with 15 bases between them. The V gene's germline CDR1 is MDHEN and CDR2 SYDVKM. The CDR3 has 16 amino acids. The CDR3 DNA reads TGTGCCAGCAGTTTAATAAGCACGAGCCCTAATCAGCCCCAGCATTTT. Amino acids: CASSLISTSPNQPQHF.

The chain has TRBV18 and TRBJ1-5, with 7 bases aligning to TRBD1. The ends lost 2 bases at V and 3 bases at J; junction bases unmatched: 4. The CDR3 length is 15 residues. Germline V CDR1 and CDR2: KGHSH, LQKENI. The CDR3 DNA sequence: TGTGCCAGCTCACCAGGGGGACAGACCAATCAGCCCCAGCATTTT. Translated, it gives CASSPGGQTNQPQHF.

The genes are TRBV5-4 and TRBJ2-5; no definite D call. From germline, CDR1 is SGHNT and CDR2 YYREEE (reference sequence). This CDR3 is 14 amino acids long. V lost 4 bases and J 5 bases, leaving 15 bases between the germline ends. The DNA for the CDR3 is TGTGCCAGCAGCCCCTCCAATGTAGGGGAGACCCAGTACTTC. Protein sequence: CASSPSNVGETQYF.

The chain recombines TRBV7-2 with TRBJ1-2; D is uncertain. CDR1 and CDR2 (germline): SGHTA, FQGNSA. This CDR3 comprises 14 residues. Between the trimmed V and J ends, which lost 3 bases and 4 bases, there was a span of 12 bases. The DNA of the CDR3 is TGTGCCAGCAGCTTCGGAAGTGTCCGCTATGGCTACACCTTC. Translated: CASSFGSVRYGYTF. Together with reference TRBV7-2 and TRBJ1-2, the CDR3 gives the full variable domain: GAGVSQSPSNKVTEKGKDVELRCDPISGHTALYWYRQSLGQGLEFLIYFQGNSAPDKSGLPSDRFSAERTGGSVSTLTIQRTQQEDSAVYLCASSFGSVRYGYTFGSGTRLTVV.

CDR3 DNA: TGTGCCAGCAGGTCGGACGGAGTTAAAGAGCAGTACTTC. It encodes CASRSDGVKEQYF. The genes are TRBV2 and TRBJ2-7; D unclear. Trimming stripped 6 bases from V and 7 bases from J, with 16 bases between. CDR1 is SNHLY and CDR2 is FYNNEI in the germline V gene. CDR3 length equals 13 residues.

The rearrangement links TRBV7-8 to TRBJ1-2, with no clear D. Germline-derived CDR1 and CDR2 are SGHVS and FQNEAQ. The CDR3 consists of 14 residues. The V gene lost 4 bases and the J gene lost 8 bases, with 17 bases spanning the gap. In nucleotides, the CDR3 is TGTGCCAGCAGCTCACGATTAGCCTGGGAGGGCTACACCTTC. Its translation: CASSSRLAWEGYTF.

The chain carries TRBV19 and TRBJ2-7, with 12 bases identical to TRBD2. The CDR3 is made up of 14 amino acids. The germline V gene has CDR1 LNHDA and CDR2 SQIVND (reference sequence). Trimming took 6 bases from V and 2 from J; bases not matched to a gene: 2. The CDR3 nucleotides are TGTGCCAGTAGAGCTAGCGGGAGGGCCTACGAGCAGTACTTC. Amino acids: CASRASGRAYEQYF.

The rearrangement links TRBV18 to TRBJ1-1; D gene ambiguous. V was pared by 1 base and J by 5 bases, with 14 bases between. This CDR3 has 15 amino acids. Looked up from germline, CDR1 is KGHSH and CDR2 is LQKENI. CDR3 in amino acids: CASSPRDPARTEAFF. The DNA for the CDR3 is TGTGCCAGCTCACCACGAGACCCGGCGAGGACTGAAGCTTTCTTT.